What follows is one TCR beta chain and its context. The sample belongs to a study of control samples from healthy donors and cancer patients. Data came from immunoSEQ multiplex PCR; TCRdb stores just in-frame clones and leaves some out. This sample has 120,000 or so clones; under 95% occur once, and the top ten carry 1.5% to 2%. Germline V gives CDR1 SNHLY, CDR2 FYNNEI. J lost 7 bases, V lost 6 bases, and 11 bases had no gene match. The CDR3 loop spans 14 amino acids. This TCR derives from a middle-aged man with head and neck cancer. The sequenced material came from PBMCs. The rearrangement uses TRBV2 and TRBJ2-7; TRBD1 matches 8 bases. The chain's CDR3 is CASRDRVMSREQYF. The CDR3 bases are TGTGCCAGCAGGGACAGGGTTATGAGTAGGGAGCAGTACTTC.